Shown below are 21 T cell receptor beta chains from a single sample sequenced in a study of identical twins. One entry per CDR3 protein results from TCRdb running MiXCR on the 5' RACE reads. The sample shows 420,000 or so distinct CDR3 sequences, about a fifth of them seen only once. The sample consisted of naive T cells sorted from blood. The receptors here all came from a man aged 45 to 65 in good health.

This clonotype was counted only a few times. The CDR3 loop is CSVVSRGANEQYF. In nucleotides, the CDR3 is TGCAGCGTTGTAAGCAGGGGAGCGAACGAGCAGTACTTC. V gene TRBV29-1 combines with J gene TRBJ2-7; perhaps TRBD1 as D (6 bases). This CDR3 spans 13 amino acids. From germline, CDR1 is SQVTM and CDR2 ANQGSEA. Trimming took off 4 bases at V and 5 bases at J, with 15 bases between the two ends.

The CDR3 bases are TGCAGCGGGAAACAGGGGAACTACGAGCAGTACTTC. Translating it yields CSGKQGNYEQYF. This chain joins TRBV29-1 and TRBJ2-7, with 7 bases that match TRBD1. Losses at the gene ends were 7 bases for V and 3 bases for J; bases not matched to a gene: 6. This CDR3 comprises 12 residues. Germline loops: CDR1 SQVTM, CDR2 ANQGSEA.

This chain connects TRBV27 to TRBJ2-3, with unresolved D. The germline V gene encodes CDR1 MNHEY and CDR2 SMNVEV (reference sequence). The CDR3 length is 15 residues. Trimming shortened V by 5 bases and J by 6 bases, and 18 bases separated the two germline ends. In DNA, the CDR3 is TGTGCCAGCAGTCCACAATGGGAATTGAGTGATACGCAGTATTTT. This sequence encodes CASSPQWELSDTQYF.

This rearrangement joins TRBV20-1 to TRBJ2-7, with 14 bases fitting TRBD2. The CDR3 consists of 18 residues. Germline-derived CDR1 and CDR2 are DFQATT and SNEGSKA (reference sequence). After removal of 3 bases from V and 2 bases from J, the junction contained 12 bases not matched to a gene. DNA for the CDR3: TGCAGTGCTAGGGGGACTAGCGGGGGTTACGTTAGCCCCTACGAGCAGTACTTC. Its translation is CSARGTSGGYVSPYEQYF.

This clonotype was found a few times. The chain couples TRBV25-1 to TRBJ2-1; TRBD2 might be the D (5 bases). Deletions cut 4 bases from V and 10 bases from J, with 11 bases between. The CDR3 is 12 amino acids. The germline CDR1 and CDR2 sequences are MGHDK and SYGVNS. The CDR3 region is CASSVGLTEQFF. The CDR3 region has the DNA TGTGCCAGCAGTGTTGGACTCACAGAGCAGTTCTTC.

The chain links TRBV24-1 to TRBJ1-1; the D is unclear. The CDR3 totals 11 residues. Germline V gene data show CDR1 as KGHDR and CDR2 as SFDVKD. Trimming stripped 9 bases from V and 4 bases from J, with 8 bases between. The DNA of the CDR3 is TGTGCCACCTCCTTGGGCACTGAAGCTTTCTTT. Translation: CATSLGTEAFF.

Only a few counts were recorded for this clonotype. The chain links TRBV9 to TRBJ2-3; TRBD1 matches at 8 bases. With V trimmed by 4 bases and J by 1 base, 8 bases remained unmatched. This CDR3 is built from 16 residues. Germline CDR1 SGDLS, CDR2 YYNGEE. This CDR3 is CASSSRTGRGTDTQYF. The CDR3 DNA sequence: TGTGCCAGCAGCTCCAGGACAGGGAGAGGCACAGATACGCAGTATTTT.

This clonotype was found many times. This chain links TRBV10-3 with TRBJ2-1; tentatively, D is TRBD2 (5 bases). The germline CDR1 and CDR2 sequences are ENHRY and SYGVKD. The ends were cut back, 10 bases at V and 0 bases at J, with 16 bases in the middle. The CDR3 runs to 15 residues. Here the CDR3 DNA reads TGTGCCACCGTCCCCAGCGGTAGCTCCTACAATGAGCAGTTCTTC. Protein: CATVPSGSSYNEQFF.

This clonotype was recorded a few times. The chain is built from TRBV21-1 and TRBJ1-1; TRBD1 is the table's D call and was not checked against the DNA. TRBV21-1 is a known pseudogene. The CDR3 contains 16 residues. The CDR3 DNA follows: TGTGCCAGCAGCAAAGTTGACAGGGGGCCAAACACTGAAGCTTTCTTT. Translating it yields CASSKVDRGPNTEAFF.

The table lists this clonotype with many counts. J is TRBJ1-2 and V is TRBV11-2, with D tentatively TRBD1 (5 bases). The V gene's germline CDR1 is SGHAT and CDR2 FQNNGV. V was trimmed by 2 bases and J by 3 bases, leaving 10 bases between them. CDR3 length: 14 amino acids. In DNA form, the CDR3 reads TGTGCCAGCAGCTTATGGCCGGGGGACTATGGCTACACCTTC. Protein sequence: CASSLWPGDYGYTF.

There are many counts of this clonotype. The chain is built from TRBV27 and TRBJ2-7; TRBD1 matches 10 bases. Trimming at V came to 8 bases and at J to 2 bases, leaving 9 bases not matched to a gene. In germline, CDR1 is MNHEY, CDR2 SMNVEV (reference sequence). The CDR3 length is 15 residues. The CDR3 coding sequence is TGTGCCAGCGGCCGGGGGACAGGGGTCCCCTACGAGCAGTACTTC. It yields the protein CASGRGTGVPYEQYF.

The chain joins TRBV6-1 to TRBJ1-1; D gene ambiguous. Trimming took off 1 base at V and 1 base at J, with 7 bases between the two ends. The CDR3 has 14 amino acids. CDR1 is MNHNS, CDR2 SASEGT, per germline. The CDR3 here is CASSEEGGNTEAFF. CDR3 coding DNA: TGTGCCAGCAGTGAAGAGGGTGGGAACACTGAAGCTTTCTTT.

This clonotype was found a few times. The V gene is TRBV28, the J gene TRBJ1-3; 8 bases fit TRBD1. Germline V gives CDR1 MDHEN, CDR2 SYDVKM. This CDR3 is built from 15 residues. The junction had 10 bases not matched to a gene; V was cut back by 5 bases and J by 7 bases. The DNA of the CDR3 is TGTGCCAGCAGTCCTTCGACAGGGGTGTGGAACACCATATATTTT. Translation gives CASSPSTGVWNTIYF. Together with reference TRBV28 and TRBJ1-3, the CDR3 gives the full variable domain: DVKVTQSSRYLVKRTGEKVFLECVQDMDHENMFWYRQDPGLGLRLIYFSYDVKMKEKGDIPEGYSVSREKKERFSLILESASTNQTSMYLCASSPSTGVWNTIYFGEGSWLTVV.

The table lists this clonotype with a few counts. V and J are TRBV15 and TRBJ1-3; D call uncertain. The V end was cut by 6 bases, the J end by 2 bases, with 14 bases between. Germline V gene sequence: CDR1 LNHNV, CDR2 YYDKDF (reference sequence). This CDR3 comprises 15 residues. CDR3 sequence: CATSIGISAGNTIYF. The CDR3 DNA sequence: TGTGCCACCAGTATCGGTATCTCAGCTGGAAACACCATATATTTT.

The rearrangement joins TRBV5-1 to TRBJ1-4; 12 bases line up with TRBD1. This CDR3 spans 14 amino acids. The germline gives CDR1 SGHRS, CDR2 YFSETQ. V was pared by 4 bases and J by 8 bases, with 3 bases of the junction left unmatched. This CDR3 is CASSPGQGAEKLFF. The CDR3 nucleotides are TGCGCCAGCAGCCCGGGACAGGGGGCAGAAAAACTGTTTTTT. Full variable domain (rest looked up from reference TRBV5-1 and TRBJ1-4): KAGVTQTPRYLIKTRGQQVTLSCSPISGHRSVSWYQQTPGQGLQFLFEYFSETQRNKGNFPGRFSGRQFSNSRSEMNVSTLELGDSALYLCASSPGQGAEKLFFGSGTQLSVL.

The rearrangement uses TRBV10-3 and TRBJ1-6; D is uncertain. V lost 5 bases to trimming and J lost 0 bases, with 5 bases between them. The V gene's germline CDR1 is ENHRY and CDR2 SYGVKD. The CDR3 is 14 amino acids. CDR3 protein: CAISQRSYNSPLHF. DNA for the CDR3: TGTGCCATCAGTCAGCGCTCCTATAATTCACCCCTCCACTTT.

This clonotype was observed at least ten times. This chain links TRBV12-3 or TRBV12-4 with TRBJ1-2, with D unresolved. The CDR3 has 13 amino acids. The ends were cut back, 6 bases at V and 3 bases at J, with 11 bases in the middle. CDR3 protein: CASRTGGDYGYTF. The CDR3 DNA is TGTGCCAGCAGGACTGGAGGTGACTATGGCTACACCTTC.

This clonotype was detected many times. This chain uses TRBV4-1 with TRBJ1-2, with a weak D call TRBD1 (5 bases). The CDR3 runs 14 residues. Germline V gives CDR1 MGHRA, CDR2 YSYEKL. Trimming shortened V by 3 bases and J by 7 bases, and 15 bases separated the two germline ends. The CDR3 loop reads CASSQELQGAGYTF. CDR3 coding DNA: TGCGCCAGCAGCCAGGAACTGCAGGGAGCTGGCTACACCTTC.

The sample holds many counts of this clonotype. V usage is TRBV20-1 and J usage is TRBJ2-7; D gene uncertain. V was clipped by 2 bases and J by 4 bases, with 12 bases between them. Looked up from germline, CDR1 is DFQATT and CDR2 is SNEGSKA (reference sequence). The CDR3 consists of 13 residues. The CDR3 loop reads CSARTPGTYEQYF. CDR3 DNA: TGCAGTGCTAGAACCCCTGGTACGTACGAGCAGTACTTC.

The table lists this clonotype with a few counts. This sequence joins TRBV6-1 and TRBJ1-6; D is possibly TRBD1 (6 bases). V lost 2 bases and J 10 bases, leaving 18 bases between the germline ends. This CDR3 region has 16 residues. Germline lookup yields CDR1 MNHNS and CDR2 SASEGT. The CDR3 is CASSEPGTTFRSPLHF. CDR3 DNA: TGTGCCAGCAGTGAACCCGGGACAACGTTTCGATCACCCCTCCACTTT.

This clonotype was observed many times. For the CDR3, the DNA is TGCAGTGCTAGAGCGGGGGGGCAGTACAATGAGCAGTTCTTC. Translation: CSARAGGQYNEQFF. The chain uses TRBV20-1 and TRBJ2-1; 8 bases map to TRBD2. V lost 1 base, J lost 4 bases, and 3 bases stayed unmatched. The V gene's germline CDR1 is DFQATT and CDR2 SNEGSKA (reference sequence). The CDR3 is 14 residues long.